This T cell receptor (beta chain) was captured by sequencing in a study of T cell responses to AZD1222 COVID-19 vaccine. TCRdb's table, derived via immunoSEQ multiplex PCR, lists solely in-frame clones and lacks some. The sample records 130,000 to 150,000 clones, about 81% being singletons. This receptor was obtained from an adult in good health. Sequenced material: peripheral blood, taken on day 0 of MenACWY control vaccination.

The CDR3 region is CASSLVSGTYGELFF. CDR3 bases: TGTGCCAGCAGCTTAGTGAGCGGGACATACGGGGAGCTGTTTTTT. The chain is built from TRBV7-8 and TRBJ2-2; D might be TRBD2 (7 bases). Trimming pared 1 base from V and 7 bases from J, leaving 13 bases between. In germline, CDR1 is SGHVS, CDR2 FQNEAQ. This CDR3 has 15 residues. The full variable domain, its missing parts supplied by reference TRBV7-8 and TRBJ2-2, is GAGVSQSPRYKVAKRGQDVALRCDPISGHVSLFWYQQALGQGPEFLTYFQNEAQLDKSGLPSDRFFAERPEGSVSTLKIQRTQQEDSAVYLCASSLVSGTYGELFFGEGSRLTVL.